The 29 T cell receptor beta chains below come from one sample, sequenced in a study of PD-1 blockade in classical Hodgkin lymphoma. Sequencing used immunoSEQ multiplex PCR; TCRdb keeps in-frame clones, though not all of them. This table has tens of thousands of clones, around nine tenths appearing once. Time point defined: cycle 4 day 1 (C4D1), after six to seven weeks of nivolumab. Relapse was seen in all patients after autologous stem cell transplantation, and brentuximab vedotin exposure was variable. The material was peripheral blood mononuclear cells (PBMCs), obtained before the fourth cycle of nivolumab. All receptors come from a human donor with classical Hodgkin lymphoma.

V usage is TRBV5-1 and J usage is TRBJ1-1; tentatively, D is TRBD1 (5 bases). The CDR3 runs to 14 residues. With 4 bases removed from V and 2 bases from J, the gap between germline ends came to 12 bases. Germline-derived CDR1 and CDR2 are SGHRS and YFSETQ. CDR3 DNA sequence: TGCGCCAGCAGCATAGGGACCGAAAACACTGAAGCTTTCTTT. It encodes CASSIGTENTEAFF.

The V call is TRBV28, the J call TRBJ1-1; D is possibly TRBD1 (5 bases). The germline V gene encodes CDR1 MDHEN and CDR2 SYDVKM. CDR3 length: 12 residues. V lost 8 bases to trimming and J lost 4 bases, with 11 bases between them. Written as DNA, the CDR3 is TGTGCCAGCTATACCGGGGGCACTGAAGCTTTCTTT. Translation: CASYTGGTEAFF.

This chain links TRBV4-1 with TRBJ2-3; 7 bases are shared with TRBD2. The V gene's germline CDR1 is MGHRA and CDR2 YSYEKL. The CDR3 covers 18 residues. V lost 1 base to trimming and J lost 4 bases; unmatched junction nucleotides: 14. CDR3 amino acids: CASSQVVPQRGQSDTQYF. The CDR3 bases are TGCGCCAGCAGCCAAGTCGTGCCTCAGCGGGGCCAGTCAGATACGCAGTATTTT.

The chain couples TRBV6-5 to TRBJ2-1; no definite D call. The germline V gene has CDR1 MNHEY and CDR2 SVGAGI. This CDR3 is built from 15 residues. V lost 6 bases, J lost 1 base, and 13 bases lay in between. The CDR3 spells CASSPSMGSYNEQFF. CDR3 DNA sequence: TGTGCCAGCAGCCCTTCGATGGGGTCCTACAATGAGCAGTTCTTC.

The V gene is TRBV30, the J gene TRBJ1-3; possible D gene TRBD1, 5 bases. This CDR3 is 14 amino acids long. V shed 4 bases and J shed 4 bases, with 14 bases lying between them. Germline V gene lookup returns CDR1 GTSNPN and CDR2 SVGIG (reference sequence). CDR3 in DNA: TGTGCCTGGAATCCCGGGACCGGAGGAAACACCATATATTTT. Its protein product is CAWNPGTGGNTIYF.

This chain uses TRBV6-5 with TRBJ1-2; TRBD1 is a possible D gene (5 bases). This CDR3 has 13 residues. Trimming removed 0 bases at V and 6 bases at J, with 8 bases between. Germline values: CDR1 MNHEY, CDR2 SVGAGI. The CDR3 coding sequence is TGTGCCAGCAGTTACTCGACAGATCATGGCTACACCTTC. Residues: CASSYSTDHGYTF.

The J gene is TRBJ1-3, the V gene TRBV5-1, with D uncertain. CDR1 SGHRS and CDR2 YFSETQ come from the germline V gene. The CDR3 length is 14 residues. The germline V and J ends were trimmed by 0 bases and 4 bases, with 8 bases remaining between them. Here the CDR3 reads CASSLGGVGNTIYF. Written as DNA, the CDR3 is TGCGCCAGCAGCTTGGGGGGAGTCGGAAACACCATATATTTT.

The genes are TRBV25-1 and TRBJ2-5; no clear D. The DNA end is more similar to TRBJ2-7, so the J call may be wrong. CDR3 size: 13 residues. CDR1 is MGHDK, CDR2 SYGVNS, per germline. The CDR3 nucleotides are TGTGCCAGCAGTGATTCAGCACTCTACGAGCAGTACTTC. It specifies CASSDSALYEQYF.

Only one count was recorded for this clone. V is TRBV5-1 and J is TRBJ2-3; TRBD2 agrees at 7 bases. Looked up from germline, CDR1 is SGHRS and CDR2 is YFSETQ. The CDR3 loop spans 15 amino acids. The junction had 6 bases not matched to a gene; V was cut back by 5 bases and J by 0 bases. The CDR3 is CASRTGGGSTDTQYF. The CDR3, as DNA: TGCGCCAGCAGGACGGGGGGAGGCAGCACAGATACGCAGTATTTT.

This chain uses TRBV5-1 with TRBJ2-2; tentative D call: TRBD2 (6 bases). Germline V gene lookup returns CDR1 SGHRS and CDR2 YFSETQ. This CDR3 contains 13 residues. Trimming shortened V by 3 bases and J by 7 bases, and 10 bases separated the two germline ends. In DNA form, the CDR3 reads TGCGCCAGCAGCTGGGGCGGGAACGGGGAGCTGTTTTTT. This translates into CASSWGGNGELFF.

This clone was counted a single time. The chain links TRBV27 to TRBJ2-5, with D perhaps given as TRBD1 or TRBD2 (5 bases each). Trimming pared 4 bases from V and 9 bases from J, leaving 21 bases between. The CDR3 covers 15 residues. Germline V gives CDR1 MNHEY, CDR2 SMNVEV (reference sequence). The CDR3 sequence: CASSSLLGPQRSQYF. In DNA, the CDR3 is TGTGCCAGCAGTTCACTACTGGGACCCCAAAGGTCCCAGTACTTC.

CDR3 bases: TGTGCCAGCAGCTTAGGGACAGGGGTGGAAAAACTGTTTTTT. Protein sequence: CASSLGTGVEKLFF. This sequence joins TRBV5-6 and TRBJ1-4, with 10 positions matching TRBD1. Trimming cost V 2 bases and J 8 bases; bases outside gene matches: 3. Germline CDR1 and CDR2: SGHDT and YYEEEE. CDR3 length: 14 residues.

The CDR3 DNA is TGCGCCACCCGGGATCGGACAGGGCAAGATACGCAGTATTTT. Translated: CATRDRTGQDTQYF. The V gene is TRBV5-1, the J gene TRBJ2-3; 8 positions match TRBD1. The germline gives CDR1 SGHRS, CDR2 YFSETQ. Trimming removed 9 bases from V and 5 bases from J; junction bases left unmatched: 11. The length of the CDR3 is 14 residues.

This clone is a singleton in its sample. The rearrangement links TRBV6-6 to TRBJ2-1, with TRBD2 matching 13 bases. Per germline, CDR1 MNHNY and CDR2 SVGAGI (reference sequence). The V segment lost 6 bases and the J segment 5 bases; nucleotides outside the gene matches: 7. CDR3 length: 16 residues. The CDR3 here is CASSSRLAGGNNEQFF. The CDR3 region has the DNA TGTGCCAGCAGCAGCCGACTAGCGGGGGGAAACAATGAGCAGTTCTTC.

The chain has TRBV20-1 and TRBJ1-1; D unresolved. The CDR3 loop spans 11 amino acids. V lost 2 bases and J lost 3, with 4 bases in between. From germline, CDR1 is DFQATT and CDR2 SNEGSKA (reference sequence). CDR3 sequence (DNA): TGCAGTGCTAGATTTGACACTGAAGCTTTCTTT. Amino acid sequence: CSARFDTEAFF.

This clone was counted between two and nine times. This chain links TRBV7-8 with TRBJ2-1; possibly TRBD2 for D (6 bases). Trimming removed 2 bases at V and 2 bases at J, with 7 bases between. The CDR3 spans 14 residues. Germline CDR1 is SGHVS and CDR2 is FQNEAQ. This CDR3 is CASSLRTTYNEQFF. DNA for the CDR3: TGTGCCAGCAGCTTAAGGACTACCTACAATGAGCAGTTCTTC.

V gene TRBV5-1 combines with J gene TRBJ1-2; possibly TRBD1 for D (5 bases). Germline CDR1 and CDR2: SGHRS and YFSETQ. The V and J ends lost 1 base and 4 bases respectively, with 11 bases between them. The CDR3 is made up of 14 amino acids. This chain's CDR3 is CASSLLGEGYGYTF. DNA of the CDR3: TGCGCCAGCAGCTTGCTGGGGGAGGGCTATGGCTACACCTTC.

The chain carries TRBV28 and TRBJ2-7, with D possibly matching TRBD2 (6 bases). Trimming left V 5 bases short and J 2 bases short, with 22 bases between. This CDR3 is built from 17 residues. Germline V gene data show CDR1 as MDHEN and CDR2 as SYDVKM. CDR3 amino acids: CASSRRGWGDPAYEQYF. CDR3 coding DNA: TGTGCCAGCAGTAGGCGAGGATGGGGGGACCCCGCCTACGAGCAGTACTTC.

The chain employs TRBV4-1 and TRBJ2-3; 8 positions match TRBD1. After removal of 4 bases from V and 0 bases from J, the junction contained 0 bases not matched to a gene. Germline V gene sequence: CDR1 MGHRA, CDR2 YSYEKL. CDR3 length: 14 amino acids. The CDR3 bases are TGCGCCAGCAGCCGGGACAGGAGCACAGATACGCAGTATTTT. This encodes CASSRDRSTDTQYF.

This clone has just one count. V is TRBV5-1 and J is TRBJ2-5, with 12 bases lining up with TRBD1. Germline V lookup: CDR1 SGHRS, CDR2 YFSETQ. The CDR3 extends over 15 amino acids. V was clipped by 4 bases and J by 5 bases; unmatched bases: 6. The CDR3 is CASSRGTGGRETQYF. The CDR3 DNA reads TGCGCCAGCAGCCGCGGGACAGGGGGCCGGGAGACCCAGTACTTC.

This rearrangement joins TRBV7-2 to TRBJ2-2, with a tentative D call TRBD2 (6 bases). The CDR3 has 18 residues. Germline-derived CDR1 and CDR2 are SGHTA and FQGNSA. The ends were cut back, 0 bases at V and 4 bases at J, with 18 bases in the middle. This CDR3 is CASSLARRGTVVTGELFF. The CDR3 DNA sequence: TGTGCCAGCAGCTTAGCTCGAAGAGGGACTGTGGTCACCGGGGAGCTGTTTTTT.

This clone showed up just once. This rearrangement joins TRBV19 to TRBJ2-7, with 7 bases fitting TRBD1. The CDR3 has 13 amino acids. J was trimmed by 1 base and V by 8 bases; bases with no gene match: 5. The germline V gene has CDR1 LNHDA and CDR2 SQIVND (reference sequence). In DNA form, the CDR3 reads TGTGCCAGTCCAACAGGGGATTCCTACGAGCAGTACTTC. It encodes CASPTGDSYEQYF.

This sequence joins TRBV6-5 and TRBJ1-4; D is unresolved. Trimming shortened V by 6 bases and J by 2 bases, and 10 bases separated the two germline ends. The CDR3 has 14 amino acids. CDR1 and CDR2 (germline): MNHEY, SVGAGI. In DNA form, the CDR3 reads TGTGCCAGCAGGCCCCGGGCGACTAATGAAAAACTGTTTTTT. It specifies CASRPRATNEKLFF.

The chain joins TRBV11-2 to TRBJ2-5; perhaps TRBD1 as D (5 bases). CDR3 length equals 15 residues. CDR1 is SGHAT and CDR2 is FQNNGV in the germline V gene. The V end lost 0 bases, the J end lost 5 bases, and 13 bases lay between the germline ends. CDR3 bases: TGTGCCAGCAGCTTAGAGGACATGCCCGGGGAGACCCAGTACTTC. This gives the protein CASSLEDMPGETQYF.

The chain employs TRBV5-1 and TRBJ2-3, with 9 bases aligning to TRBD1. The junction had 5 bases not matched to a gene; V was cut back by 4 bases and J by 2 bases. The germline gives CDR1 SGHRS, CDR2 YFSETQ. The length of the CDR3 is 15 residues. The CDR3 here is CASSPGTGYTDTQYF. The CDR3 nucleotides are TGCGCCAGCAGCCCCGGGACAGGGTACACAGATACGCAGTATTTT. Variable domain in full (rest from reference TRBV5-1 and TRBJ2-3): KAGVTQTPRYLIKTRGQQVTLSCSPISGHRSVSWYQQTPGQGLQFLFEYFSETQRNKGNFPGRFSGRQFSNSRSEMNVSTLELGDSALYLCASSPGTGYTDTQYFGPGTRLTVL.

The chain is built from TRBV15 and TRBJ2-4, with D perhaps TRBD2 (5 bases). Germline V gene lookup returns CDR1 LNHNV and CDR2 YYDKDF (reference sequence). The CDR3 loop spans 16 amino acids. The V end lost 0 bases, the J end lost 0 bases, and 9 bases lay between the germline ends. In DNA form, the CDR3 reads TGTGCCACCAGCAGAGATGGAGGCCCAGCCAAAAACATTCAGTACTTC. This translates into CATSRDGGPAKNIQYF.

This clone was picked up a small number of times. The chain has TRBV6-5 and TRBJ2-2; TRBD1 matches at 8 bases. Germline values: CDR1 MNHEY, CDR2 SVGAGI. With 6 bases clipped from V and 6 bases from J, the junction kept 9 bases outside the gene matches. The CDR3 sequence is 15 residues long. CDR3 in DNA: TGTGCCAGCAGAGAACAGGGGGTGACCTCCGGGGAGCTGTTTTTT. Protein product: CASREQGVTSGELFF.

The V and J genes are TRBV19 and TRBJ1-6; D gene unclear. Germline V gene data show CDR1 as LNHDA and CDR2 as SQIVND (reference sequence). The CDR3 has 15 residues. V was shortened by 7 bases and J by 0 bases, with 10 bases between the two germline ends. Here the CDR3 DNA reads TGTGCCAGTAAAGGGTCGAGCTCCTATAATTCACCCCTCCACTTT. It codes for CASKGSSSYNSPLHF.

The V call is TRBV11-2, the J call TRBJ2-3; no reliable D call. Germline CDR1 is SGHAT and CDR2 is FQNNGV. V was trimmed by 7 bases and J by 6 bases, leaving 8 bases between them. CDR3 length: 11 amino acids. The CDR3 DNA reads TGTGCCAGCACCCGTGTGGATACGCAGTATTTT. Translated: CASTRVDTQYF.